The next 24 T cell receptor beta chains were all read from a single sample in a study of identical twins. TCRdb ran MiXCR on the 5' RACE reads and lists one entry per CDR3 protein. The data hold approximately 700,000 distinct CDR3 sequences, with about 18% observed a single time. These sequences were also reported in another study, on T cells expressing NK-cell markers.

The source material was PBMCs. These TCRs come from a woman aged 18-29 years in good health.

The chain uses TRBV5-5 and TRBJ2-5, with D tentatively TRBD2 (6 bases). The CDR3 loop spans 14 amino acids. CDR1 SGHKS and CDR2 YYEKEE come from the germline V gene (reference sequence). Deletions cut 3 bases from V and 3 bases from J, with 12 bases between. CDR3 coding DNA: TGTGCCAGCAGCTCAGAGACTAGAAAAGAGACCCAGTACTTC. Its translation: CASSSETRKETQYF.

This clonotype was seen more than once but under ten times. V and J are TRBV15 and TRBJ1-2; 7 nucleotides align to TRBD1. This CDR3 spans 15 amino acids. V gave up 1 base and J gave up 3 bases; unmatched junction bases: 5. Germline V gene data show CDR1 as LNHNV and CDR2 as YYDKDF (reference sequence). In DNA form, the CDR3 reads TGTGCCACCAGCAGAGGACAGGGAGCAGACTATGGCTACACCTTC. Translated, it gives CATSRGQGADYGYTF.

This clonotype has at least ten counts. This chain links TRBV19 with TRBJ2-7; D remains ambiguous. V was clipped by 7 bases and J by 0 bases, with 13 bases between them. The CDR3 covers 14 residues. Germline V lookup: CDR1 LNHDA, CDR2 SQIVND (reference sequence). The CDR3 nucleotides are TGTGCCAGTAAACCAGACGAAGGCTCCTACGAGCAGTACTTC. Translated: CASKPDEGSYEQYF.

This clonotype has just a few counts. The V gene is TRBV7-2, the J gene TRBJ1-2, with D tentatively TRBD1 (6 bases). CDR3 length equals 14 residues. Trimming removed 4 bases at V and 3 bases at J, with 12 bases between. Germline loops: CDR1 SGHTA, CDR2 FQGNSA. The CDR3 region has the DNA TGTGCCAGCAGCTCAACAGGGACTCACTATGGCTACACCTTC. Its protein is CASSSTGTHYGYTF.

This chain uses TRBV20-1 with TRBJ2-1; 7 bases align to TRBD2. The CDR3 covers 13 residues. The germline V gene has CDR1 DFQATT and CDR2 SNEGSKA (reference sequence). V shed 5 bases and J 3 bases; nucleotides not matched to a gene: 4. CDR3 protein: CSALAADYNEQFF. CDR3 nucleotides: TGCAGTGCTCTAGCGGCGGACTACAATGAGCAGTTCTTC.

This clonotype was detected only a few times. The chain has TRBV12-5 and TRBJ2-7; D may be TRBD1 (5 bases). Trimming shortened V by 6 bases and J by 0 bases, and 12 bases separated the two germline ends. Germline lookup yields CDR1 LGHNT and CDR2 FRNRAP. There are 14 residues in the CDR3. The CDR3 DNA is TGTGCTAGTGGCCGCAGGGCGAGCTCCTACGAGCAGTACTTC. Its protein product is CASGRRASSYEQYF.

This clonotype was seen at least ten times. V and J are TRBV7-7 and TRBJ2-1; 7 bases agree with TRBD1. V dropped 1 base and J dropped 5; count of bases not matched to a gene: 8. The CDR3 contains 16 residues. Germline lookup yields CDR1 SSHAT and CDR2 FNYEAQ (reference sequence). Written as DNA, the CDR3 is TGTGCCAGCAGCTTAGAGGGGGCCGGAGCCCACAATGAGCAGTTCTTC. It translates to CASSLEGAGAHNEQFF.

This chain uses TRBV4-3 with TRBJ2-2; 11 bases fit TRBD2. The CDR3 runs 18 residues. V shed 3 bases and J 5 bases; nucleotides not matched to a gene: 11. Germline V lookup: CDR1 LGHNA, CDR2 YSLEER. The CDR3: CASSQELAGAVPTGELFF. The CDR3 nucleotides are TGCGCCAGCAGCCAGGAACTAGCGGGAGCGGTTCCTACCGGGGAGCTGTTTTTT.

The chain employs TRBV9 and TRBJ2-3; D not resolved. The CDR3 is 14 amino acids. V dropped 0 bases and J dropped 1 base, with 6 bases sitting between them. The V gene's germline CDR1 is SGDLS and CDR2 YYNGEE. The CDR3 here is CASSVGFGTDTQYF. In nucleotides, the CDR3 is TGTGCCAGCAGCGTAGGGTTCGGCACAGATACGCAGTATTTT.

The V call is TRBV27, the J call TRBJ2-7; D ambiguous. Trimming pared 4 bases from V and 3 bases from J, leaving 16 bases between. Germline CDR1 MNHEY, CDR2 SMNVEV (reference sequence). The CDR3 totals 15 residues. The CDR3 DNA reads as TGTGCCAGCAGTTACGGGTCAAAACTCTACTACGAGCAGTACTTC. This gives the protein CASSYGSKLYYEQYF.

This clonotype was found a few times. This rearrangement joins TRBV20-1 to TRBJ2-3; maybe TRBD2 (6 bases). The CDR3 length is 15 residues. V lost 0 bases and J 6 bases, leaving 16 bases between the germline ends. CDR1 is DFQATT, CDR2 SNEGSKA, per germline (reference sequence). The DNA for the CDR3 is TGCAGTGCTAGAGATCCCGGGGGAACCGGGGATACGCAGTATTTT. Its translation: CSARDPGGTGDTQYF.

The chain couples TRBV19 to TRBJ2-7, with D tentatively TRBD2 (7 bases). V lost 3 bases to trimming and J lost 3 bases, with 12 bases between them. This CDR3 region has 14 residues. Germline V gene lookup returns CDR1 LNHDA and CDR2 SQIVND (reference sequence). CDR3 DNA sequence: TGTGCCAGTAGTATTTGGGGGGGCGTCTACGAGCAGTACTTC. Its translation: CASSIWGGVYEQYF. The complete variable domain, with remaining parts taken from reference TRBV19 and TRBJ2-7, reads DGGITQSPKYLFRKEGQNVTLSCEQNLNHDAMYWYRQDPGQGLRLIYYSQIVNDFQKGDIAEGYSVSREKKESFPLTVTSAQKNPTAFYLCASSIWGGVYEQYFGPGTRLTVT.

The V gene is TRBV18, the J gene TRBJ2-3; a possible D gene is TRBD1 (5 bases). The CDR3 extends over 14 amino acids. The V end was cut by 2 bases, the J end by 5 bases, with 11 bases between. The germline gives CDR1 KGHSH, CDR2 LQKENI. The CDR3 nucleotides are TGTGCCAGCTCACCAGGGGTAGGGGAAGATACGCAGTATTTT. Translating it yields CASSPGVGEDTQYF.

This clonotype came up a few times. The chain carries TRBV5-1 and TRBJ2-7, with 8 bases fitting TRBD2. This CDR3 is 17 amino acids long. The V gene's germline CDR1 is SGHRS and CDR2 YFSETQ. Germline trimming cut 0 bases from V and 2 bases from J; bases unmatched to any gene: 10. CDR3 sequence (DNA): TGCGCCAGCAGCTTGGCCATGAGCGGGGGAACACCCTACGAGCAGTACTTC. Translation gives CASSLAMSGGTPYEQYF.

CDR3 bases: TGTGCCATCAGGGGACCGAGTTCCAACACTGAAGCTTTCTTT. Its protein product is CAIRGPSSNTEAFF. The rearrangement uses TRBV10-3 and TRBJ1-1; D perhaps matches TRBD1 (5 bases). CDR1 is ENHRY, CDR2 SYGVKD, per germline. This CDR3 is 14 amino acids long. The V and J ends lost 6 bases and 2 bases respectively, with 13 bases between them.

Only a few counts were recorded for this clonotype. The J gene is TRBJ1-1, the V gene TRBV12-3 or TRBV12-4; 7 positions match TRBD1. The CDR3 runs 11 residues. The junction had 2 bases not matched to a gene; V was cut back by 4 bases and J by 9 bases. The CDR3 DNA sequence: TGTGCCAGCAGTTACAGGGGCCAAGCTTTCTTT. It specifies CASSYRGQAFF.

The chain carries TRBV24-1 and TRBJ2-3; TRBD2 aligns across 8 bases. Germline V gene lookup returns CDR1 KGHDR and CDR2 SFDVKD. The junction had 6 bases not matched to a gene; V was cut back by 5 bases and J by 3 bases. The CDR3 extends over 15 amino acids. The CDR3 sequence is CATSGGLENTDTQYF. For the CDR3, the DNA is TGTGCCACCAGTGGGGGACTAGAAAATACAGATACGCAGTATTTT.

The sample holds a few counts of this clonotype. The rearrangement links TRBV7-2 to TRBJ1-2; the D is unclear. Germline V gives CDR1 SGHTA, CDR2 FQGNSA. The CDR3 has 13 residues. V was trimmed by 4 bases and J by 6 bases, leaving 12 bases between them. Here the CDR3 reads CASSWTGGDGYTF. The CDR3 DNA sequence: TGTGCCAGCAGCTGGACGGGCGGGGATGGCTACACCTTC.

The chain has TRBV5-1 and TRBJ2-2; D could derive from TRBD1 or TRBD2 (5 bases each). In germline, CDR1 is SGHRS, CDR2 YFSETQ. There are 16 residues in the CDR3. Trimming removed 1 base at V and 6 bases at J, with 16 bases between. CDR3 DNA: TGCGCCAGCAGCTTGTTTGGGACCGATATTTCCGGGGAGCTGTTTTTT. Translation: CASSLFGTDISGELFF.

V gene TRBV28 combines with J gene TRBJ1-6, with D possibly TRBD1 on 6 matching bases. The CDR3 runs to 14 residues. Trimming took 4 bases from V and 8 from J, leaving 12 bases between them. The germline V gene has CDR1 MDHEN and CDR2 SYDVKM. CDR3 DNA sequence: TGTGCCAGCAGTTCCTCAGGGGTGGATTCACCCCTCCACTTT. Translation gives CASSSSGVDSPLHF.

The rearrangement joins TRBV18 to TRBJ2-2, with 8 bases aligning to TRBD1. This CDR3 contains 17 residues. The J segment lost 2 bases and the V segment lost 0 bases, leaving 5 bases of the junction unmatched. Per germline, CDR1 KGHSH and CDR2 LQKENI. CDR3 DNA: TGTGCCAGCTCACCACCGTTAGGGACAGGAAACACCGGGGAGCTGTTTTTT. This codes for CASSPPLGTGNTGELFF.

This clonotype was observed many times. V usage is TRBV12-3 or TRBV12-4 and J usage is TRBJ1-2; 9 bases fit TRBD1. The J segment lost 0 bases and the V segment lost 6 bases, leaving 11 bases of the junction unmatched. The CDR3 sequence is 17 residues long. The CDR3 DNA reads TGTGCCAGCAGAACCTGGACAGGGGACCTAGCTAACTATGGCTACACCTTC. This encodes CASRTWTGDLANYGYTF.

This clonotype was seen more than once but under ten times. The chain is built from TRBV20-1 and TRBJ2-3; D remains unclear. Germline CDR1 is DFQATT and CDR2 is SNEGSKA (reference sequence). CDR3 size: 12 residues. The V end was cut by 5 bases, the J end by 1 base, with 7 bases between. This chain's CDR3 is CSAVSRTDTQYF. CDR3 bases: TGCAGTGCTGTCAGTCGCACAGATACGCAGTATTTT.

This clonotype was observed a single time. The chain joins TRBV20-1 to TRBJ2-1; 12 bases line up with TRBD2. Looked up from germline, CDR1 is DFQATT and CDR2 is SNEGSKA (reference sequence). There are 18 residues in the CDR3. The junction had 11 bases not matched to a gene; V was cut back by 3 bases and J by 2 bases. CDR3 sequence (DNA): TGCAGTGCTAGGTCAGGCCTAGCGGGGGGGGACACCTACAATGAGCAGTTCTTC. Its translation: CSARSGLAGGDTYNEQFF.